The 29 T cell receptor beta chains reported below all come from one sample, sequenced in a study of response to subunit inactivated influenza vaccine. TCRdb called the RT-PCR reads again in MiXCR, with one record for every CDR3 protein. The data hold about 620,000 distinct CDR3 sequences, with 11% observed a single time. These data were also reused for a study on T cells expressing NK-cell markers. That publication notes: UMIs were included in TCR beta cDNA generated by 5'RACE template switching.

The sample consisted of PBMCs from blood, taken on the day of vaccination. All receptors derive from a middle-aged man who received an inactivated influenza vaccine.

This clonotype has just a few counts. This chain connects TRBV6-5 to TRBJ2-3; D is possibly TRBD2 (5 bases). V lost 8 bases and J lost 2, with 8 bases in between. Germline V gene sequence: CDR1 MNHEY, CDR2 SVGAGI. The CDR3 has 12 residues. The CDR3 bases are TGTGCCAGCGGACTCATCACAGATACGCAGTATTTT. This sequence encodes CASGLITDTQYF.

This clonotype turned up a few times. The genes are TRBV7-2 and TRBJ2-3, with D hard to call. V gave up 7 bases and J gave up 2 bases, with 7 bases separating them. The CDR3 has 12 amino acids. Germline V CDR1 and CDR2: SGHTA, FQGNSA. The CDR3: CASTRDTDTQYF. The CDR3 DNA reads as TGTGCCAGCACCCGCGACACAGATACGCAGTATTTT. The entire variable domain, with the rest obtained from reference TRBV7-2 and TRBJ2-3, is as follows: GAGVSQSPSNKVTEKGKDVELRCDPISGHTALYWYRQSLGQGLEFLIYFQGNSAPDKSGLPSDRFSAERTGGSVSTLTIQRTQQEDSAVYLCASTRDTDTQYFGPGTRLTVL.

The chain has TRBV5-1 and TRBJ2-3; maybe TRBD2 (6 bases). Deletions cut 6 bases from V and 0 bases from J, with 11 bases between. CDR3 length: 14 residues. Per germline, CDR1 SGHRS and CDR2 YFSETQ. The CDR3 DNA sequence: TGCGCCAGCACCGGTAGCGGTAGCACAGATACGCAGTATTTT. This encodes CASTGSGSTDTQYF.

This clonotype was detected a few times. The chain joins TRBV6-1 to TRBJ2-7; D tentatively fits TRBD1 or TRBD2 (6 bases each). Looked up from germline, CDR1 is MNHNS and CDR2 is SASEGT. The CDR3 is made up of 15 amino acids. V was clipped by 10 bases and J by 4 bases, with 23 bases between them. The CDR3 DNA sequence: TGTGCCACTAAACTCCACAGGGTAGGGACTTACGAGCAGTACTTC. Amino acid sequence: CATKLHRVGTYEQYF.

V gene TRBV7-9 combines with J gene TRBJ1-3, with D perhaps matching TRBD1 (6 bases). Between the trimmed V and J ends, which lost 5 bases and 0 bases, there was a span of 11 bases. This CDR3 comprises 15 residues. Germline CDR1 SEHNR, CDR2 FQNEAQ (reference sequence). The CDR3 region is CASSQYRASGNTIYF. The CDR3 DNA reads TGTGCCAGCAGCCAATACAGGGCCTCTGGAAACACCATATATTTT.

This clonotype was counted ten times or more. This chain uses TRBV20-1 with TRBJ1-2; tentatively, D is TRBD1 (6 bases). CDR1 and CDR2 from the germline V gene are DFQATT and SNEGSKA (reference sequence). The CDR3 runs 13 residues. The V gene lost 5 bases and the J gene lost 4 bases, with 14 bases spanning the gap. The CDR3 spells CSAFTGTSYGYTF. CDR3 sequence (DNA): TGCAGTGCTTTTACAGGGACCTCCTATGGCTACACCTTC.

This clonotype was observed a handful of times. The gene calls are TRBV29-1 and TRBJ2-4; D is tentatively TRBD1 or TRBD2 (5 bases each). Trimming cost V 7 bases and J 1 base, with 20 bases left between them. The CDR3 is made up of 16 amino acids. Looked up from germline, CDR1 is SQVTM and CDR2 is ANQGSEA. The CDR3 region is CSARVIIGLAKNIQYF. The CDR3 nucleotides read TGCAGCGCCAGGGTCATAATCGGACTTGCCAAAAACATTCAGTACTTC.

This clonotype came up a few times. The gene calls are TRBV20-1 and TRBJ2-5; D is possibly TRBD1 or TRBD2 (5 bases each). This CDR3 region has 15 residues. V shed 2 bases and J shed 1 base, with 14 bases lying between them. Germline loops: CDR1 DFQATT, CDR2 SNEGSKA (reference sequence). CDR3 amino acids: CSARSLGEIQETQYF. CDR3 bases: TGCAGTGCTAGATCCTTAGGGGAGATCCAAGAGACCCAGTACTTC.

The chain combines TRBV12-3 or TRBV12-4 with TRBJ2-7, with D perhaps matching TRBD1 or TRBD2 (5 bases each). The CDR3 has 16 residues. Trimming took 1 base from V and 0 from J, leaving 13 bases between them. Here the CDR3 reads CASSLGGGTDSYEQYF. As DNA, the CDR3 is TGTGCCAGCAGTTTAGGTGGTGGGACGGACTCCTACGAGCAGTACTTC.

A few counts support this clonotype. The chain joins TRBV12-3 or TRBV12-4 to TRBJ2-7; TRBD1 matches at 8 bases. V shed 4 bases, J shed 2 bases, and the junction held 7 bases outside the gene matches. The CDR3 is 15 residues long. This chain's CDR3 is CASSYTQGGAYEQYF. The CDR3 bases are TGTGCCAGCAGTTATACACAGGGGGGAGCCTACGAGCAGTACTTC.

This clonotype was detected once. The chain recombines TRBV28 with TRBJ2-7; possible D gene TRBD1, 6 bases. The germline gives CDR1 MDHEN, CDR2 SYDVKM. The CDR3 contains 12 residues. The V and J ends lost 6 bases and 7 bases respectively, with 13 bases between them. This CDR3 is CASSQGTAEQYF. In DNA, the CDR3 is TGTGCCAGCAGCCAGGGGACCGCGGAGCAGTACTTC.

The chain recombines TRBV20-1 with TRBJ2-3, with D perhaps assigned TRBD1 or TRBD2 (5 bases each). V lost 1 base and J 5 bases, leaving 13 bases between the germline ends. CDR3 length equals 14 residues. Germline V gene sequence: CDR1 DFQATT, CDR2 SNEGSKA (reference sequence). Here the CDR3 DNA reads TGCAGTGCTAGAGTGGGACCACAGATAGATACGCAGTATTTT. Translated: CSARVGPQIDTQYF.

V gene TRBV6-2 or TRBV6-3 combines with J gene TRBJ2-1, with 11 nucleotides matching TRBD1. J was trimmed by 6 bases and V by 6 bases; bases with no gene match: 7. This CDR3 comprises 15 residues. Germline loops: CDR1 MNHEY, CDR2 SVGEGT. As DNA, the CDR3 is TGTGCCAGCAGCCGGGCGGGACAGGGGGGCAATGAGCAGTTCTTC. This codes for CASSRAGQGGNEQFF.

This clonotype appeared many times. The chain is built from TRBV28 and TRBJ2-7, with 10 bases matching TRBD2. Trimming at V came to 5 bases and at J to 3 bases, leaving 4 bases not matched to a gene. The CDR3 loop spans 14 amino acids. The germline V gene has CDR1 MDHEN and CDR2 SYDVKM. The CDR3 loop is CASSDPSGSYEQYF. The CDR3 nucleotides read TGTGCCAGCAGTGACCCTAGCGGGAGCTACGAGCAGTACTTC. Full variable domain (rest looked up from reference TRBV28 and TRBJ2-7): DVKVTQSSRYLVKRTGEKVFLECVQDMDHENMFWYRQDPGLGLRLIYFSYDVKMKEKGDIPEGYSVSREKKERFSLILESASTNQTSMYLCASSDPSGSYEQYFGPGTRLTVT.

V usage is TRBV20-1 and J usage is TRBJ2-2, with D possibly called TRBD1 or TRBD2 (5 bases each). V dropped 6 bases and J dropped 7 bases, with 12 bases sitting between them. Germline V lookup: CDR1 DFQATT, CDR2 SNEGSKA (reference sequence). This CDR3 has 12 amino acids. The CDR3: CSASGPFGELFF. CDR3 nucleotides: TGCAGTGCCTCGGGGCCCTTCGGGGAGCTGTTTTTT.

The gene calls are TRBV15 and TRBJ1-5; D ambiguous. The germline V gene has CDR1 LNHNV and CDR2 YYDKDF (reference sequence). CDR3 length: 13 residues. The V and J ends lost 0 bases and 5 bases respectively, with 5 bases between them. CDR3 protein: CATSRDGYQPQHF. CDR3 nucleotides: TGTGCCACCAGCAGAGACGGGTATCAGCCCCAGCATTTT.

This clonotype was counted a few times. CDR3 nucleotide sequence: TGCGCCAGCAGCCAAGTTTTTCTAGCGGGGGTCGAGCAGTACTTC. Its translation is CASSQVFLAGVEQYF. The V gene is TRBV4-1, the J gene TRBJ2-7; 10 nucleotides align to TRBD2. The germline CDR1 and CDR2 sequences are MGHRA and YSYEKL. V lost 1 base and J lost 6; bases outside the gene matches: 6. This CDR3 comprises 15 residues.

Concerning this clonotype: A much larger clone differs from this one at a single base, so this may be a read error. This chain connects TRBV5-1 to TRBJ2-1, with TRBD2 matching over 8 bases. This CDR3 has 15 residues. The V gene's germline CDR1 is SGHRS and CDR2 YFSETQ. DNA for the CDR3: TGCGGCAGCAGCTTGGCGACCGGGGGGGCGAGTGAGCAGTTCTTC. Translation gives CGSSLATGGASEQFF.

This clonotype turned up a few times. The V gene is TRBV12-3 or TRBV12-4, the J gene TRBJ2-7; TRBD1 agrees at 7 bases. V gave up 6 bases and J gave up 1 base; unmatched junction bases: 9. CDR3 length equals 15 residues. CDR3 amino acids: CASSPTGAGSYEQYF. The DNA of the CDR3 is TGTGCCAGCAGCCCCACAGGGGCAGGATCCTACGAGCAGTACTTC.

This clonotype came up a few times. V gene TRBV5-1 combines with J gene TRBJ2-5, with D unclear. V was cut by 2 bases and J by 1 base, with 9 bases left in between. CDR3 size: 14 residues. Germline assignment: CDR1 SGHRS and CDR2 YFSETQ. This CDR3 reads CASSLGFSQETQYF. CDR3 nucleotides: TGCGCCAGCAGCTTAGGGTTTAGCCAAGAGACCCAGTACTTC. Drawing the rest from reference TRBV5-1 and TRBJ2-5, the complete variable domain is KAGVTQTPRYLIKTRGQQVTLSCSPISGHRSVSWYQQTPGQGLQFLFEYFSETQRNKGNFPGRFSGRQFSNSRSEMNVSTLELGDSALYLCASSLGFSQETQYFGPGTRLLVL.

This clonotype was seen at least ten times. The rearrangement uses TRBV12-3 or TRBV12-4 and TRBJ1-1; TRBD1 matches at 7 bases. CDR3 length equals 12 residues. V lost 1 base and J lost 11; bases outside the gene matches: 4. The CDR3 nucleotides read TGTGCCAGCAGTTTAGTGGGACAGCGGGCTTTCTTT. Its protein product is CASSLVGQRAFF.

This clonotype was seen a handful of times. The gene calls are TRBV20-1 and TRBJ2-1; D might be TRBD1 (5 bases). V was clipped by 4 bases and J by 4 bases, with 14 bases between them. The CDR3 loop spans 14 amino acids. Germline V gene sequence: CDR1 DFQATT, CDR2 SNEGSKA (reference sequence). The CDR3 sequence: CSAKKTVRYNEQFF. The CDR3 DNA is TGCAGTGCTAAGAAGACAGTTCGATACAATGAGCAGTTCTTC.

This clonotype was detected a few times. This chain links TRBV5-4 with TRBJ2-1; either TRBD1 or TRBD2 may supply D (5 bases each). This CDR3 is 15 amino acids long. V was pared by 4 bases and J by 6 bases, with 17 bases between. The germline V gene encodes CDR1 SGHNT and CDR2 YYREEE (reference sequence). The CDR3 nucleotides read TGTGCCAGCAGCCCATCCCGGGACCTCTCCAATGAGCAGTTCTTC. As protein: CASSPSRDLSNEQFF.

This clonotype was picked up a small number of times. The rearrangement uses TRBV6-1 and TRBJ2-1; 10 positions agree with TRBD2. The CDR3 is 17 residues long. CDR1 is MNHNS, CDR2 SASEGT, per germline. V shed 5 bases and J 2 bases; nucleotides not matched to a gene: 9. CDR3 in DNA: TGTGCCAGCAGTCTCCTAGCGGGAGCGGGCCCCTACAATGAGCAGTTCTTC. This encodes CASSLLAGAGPYNEQFF.

This clonotype was observed many times. This sequence joins TRBV10-3 and TRBJ1-2; no clear D gene. Germline V gene lookup returns CDR1 ENHRY and CDR2 SYGVKD. The CDR3 contains 13 residues. Trimming removed 11 bases at V and 2 bases at J, with 15 bases between. Written as DNA, the CDR3 is TGTGCCGCAAACGGGCCAGAAAACTATGGCTACACCTTC. Its protein is CAANGPENYGYTF.

The V gene is TRBV25-1, the J gene TRBJ2-3; TRBD2 agrees at 7 bases. The CDR3 loop spans 14 amino acids. The J segment lost 10 bases and the V segment lost 7 bases, leaving 14 bases of the junction unmatched. From germline, CDR1 is MGHDK and CDR2 SYGVNS. As DNA, the CDR3 is TGTGCCAGCACGGCGGGGGAGGGCCGAAGGGCGCAGTATTTT. Translated, it gives CASTAGEGRRAQYF.

The chain employs TRBV27 and TRBJ1-4; 9 nucleotides agree with TRBD1. The CDR3 consists of 16 residues. Germline assignment: CDR1 MNHEY and CDR2 SMNVEV (reference sequence). The junction had 5 bases not matched to a gene; V was cut back by 2 bases and J by 4 bases. The CDR3 DNA follows: TGTGCCAGCAGTTTAGGTCGGGGACAGGGTAATGAAAAACTGTTTTTT. The encoded protein is CASSLGRGQGNEKLFF.

This clonotype was found a few times. This chain uses TRBV24-1 with TRBJ2-2, with a possible D match to TRBD1 (6 bases). The CDR3 has 18 amino acids. Germline V CDR1 and CDR2: KGHDR, SFDVKD. The V end was cut by 5 bases, the J end by 1 base, with 19 bases between. The CDR3 DNA is TGTGCCACCAGTGGAGGCGGCAGGGGAAGAGGGAACACCGGGGAGCTGTTTTTT. Its protein product is CATSGGGRGRGNTGELFF.

The V call is TRBV4-1, the J call TRBJ2-7; the match to TRBD1 covers 7 bases. The CDR3 totals 14 residues. Germline loops: CDR1 MGHRA, CDR2 YSYEKL. The J segment lost 2 bases and the V segment lost 2 bases, leaving 3 bases of the junction unmatched. DNA for the CDR3: TGCGCCAGCAGCCAATACAGGGGTCCCTACGAGCAGTACTTC. As protein: CASSQYRGPYEQYF.